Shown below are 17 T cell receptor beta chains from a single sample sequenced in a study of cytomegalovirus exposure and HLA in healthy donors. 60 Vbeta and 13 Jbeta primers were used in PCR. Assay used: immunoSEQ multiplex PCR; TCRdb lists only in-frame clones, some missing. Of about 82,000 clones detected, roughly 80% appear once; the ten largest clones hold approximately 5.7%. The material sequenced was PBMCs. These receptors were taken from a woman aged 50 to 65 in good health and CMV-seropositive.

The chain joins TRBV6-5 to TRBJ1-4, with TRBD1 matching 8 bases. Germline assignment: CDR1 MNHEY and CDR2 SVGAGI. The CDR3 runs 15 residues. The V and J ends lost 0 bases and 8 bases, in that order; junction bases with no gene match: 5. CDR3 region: CASSYSGTGGEKLFF. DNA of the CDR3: TGTGCCAGCAGTTACTCGGGAACAGGGGGAGAAAAACTGTTTTTT.

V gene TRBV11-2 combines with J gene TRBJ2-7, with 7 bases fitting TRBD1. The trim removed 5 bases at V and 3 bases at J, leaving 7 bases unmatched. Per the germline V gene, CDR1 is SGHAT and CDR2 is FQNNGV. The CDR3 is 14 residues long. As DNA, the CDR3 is TGTGCCAGCAGCATCGGGACAGCTATCTACGAGCAGTACTTC. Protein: CASSIGTAIYEQYF.

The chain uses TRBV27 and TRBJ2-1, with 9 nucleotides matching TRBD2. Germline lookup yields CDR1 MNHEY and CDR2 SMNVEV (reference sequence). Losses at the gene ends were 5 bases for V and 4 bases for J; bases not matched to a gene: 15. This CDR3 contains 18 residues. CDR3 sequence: CASSPHRGAGGKYNEQFF. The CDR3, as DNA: TGTGCCAGCAGTCCCCACCGGGGTGCGGGAGGGAAATACAATGAGCAGTTCTTC.

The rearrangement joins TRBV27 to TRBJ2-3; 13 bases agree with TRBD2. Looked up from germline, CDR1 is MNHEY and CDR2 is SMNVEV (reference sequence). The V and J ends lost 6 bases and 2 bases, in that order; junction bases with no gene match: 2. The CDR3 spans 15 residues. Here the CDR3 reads CASRGTSGTTDTQYF. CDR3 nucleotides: TGTGCCAGCAGGGGGACTAGCGGGACCACAGATACGCAGTATTTT.

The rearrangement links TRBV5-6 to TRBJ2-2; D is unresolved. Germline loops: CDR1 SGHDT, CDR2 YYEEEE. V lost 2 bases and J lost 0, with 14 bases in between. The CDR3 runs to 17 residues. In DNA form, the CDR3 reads TGTGCCAGCAGCTTAGTGCTGTCCTATGCGAACACCGGGGAGCTGTTTTTT. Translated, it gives CASSLVLSYANTGELFF.

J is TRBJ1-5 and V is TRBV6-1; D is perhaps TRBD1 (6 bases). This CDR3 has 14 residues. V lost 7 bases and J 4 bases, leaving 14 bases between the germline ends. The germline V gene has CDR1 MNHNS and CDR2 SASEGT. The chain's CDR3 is CASTIGQINQPQHF. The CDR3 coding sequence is TGTGCCAGCACCATTGGACAGATTAATCAGCCCCAGCATTTT.

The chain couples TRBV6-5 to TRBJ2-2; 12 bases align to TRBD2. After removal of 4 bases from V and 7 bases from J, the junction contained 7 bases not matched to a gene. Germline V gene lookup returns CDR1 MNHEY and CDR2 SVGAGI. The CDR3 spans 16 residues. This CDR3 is CASSWGLAGLNGELFF. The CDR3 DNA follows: TGTGCCAGCAGTTGGGGACTAGCGGGCCTTAACGGGGAGCTGTTTTTT.

The CDR3 sequence: CASSESGRPYEQYF. CDR3 bases: TGCGCCAGCAGTGAGTCGGGGAGACCCTACGAGCAGTACTTC. V is TRBV10-1 and J is TRBJ2-7, with D maybe TRBD2 (5 bases). Germline CDR1 WNHNN, CDR2 SYGVQD (reference sequence). CDR3 size: 14 residues. V was clipped by 0 bases and J by 2 bases, with 8 bases between them.

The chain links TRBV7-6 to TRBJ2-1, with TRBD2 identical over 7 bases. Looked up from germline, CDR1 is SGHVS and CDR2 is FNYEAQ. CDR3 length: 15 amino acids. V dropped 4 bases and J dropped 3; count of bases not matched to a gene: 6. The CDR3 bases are TGTGCCAGCAGCTCCGTCGGCGGGGGCTACAATGAGCAGTTCTTC. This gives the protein CASSSVGGGYNEQFF.

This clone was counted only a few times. The CDR3 is CAISGSGSWNEQYF. The CDR3 nucleotides read TGTGCCATCAGTGGTAGCGGGAGTTGGAACGAGCAGTACTTC. J is TRBJ2-7 and V is TRBV10-3; 9 bases line up with TRBD2. CDR1 and CDR2 (germline): ENHRY, SYGVKD. V was clipped by 4 bases and J by 5 bases; unmatched bases: 6. This CDR3 is built from 14 residues.

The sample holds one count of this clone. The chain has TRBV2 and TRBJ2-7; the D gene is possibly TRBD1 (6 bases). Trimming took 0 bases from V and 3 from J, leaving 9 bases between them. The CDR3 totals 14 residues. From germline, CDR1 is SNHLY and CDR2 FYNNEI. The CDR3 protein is CASSEATGYYEQYF. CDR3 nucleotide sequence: TGTGCCAGCAGTGAAGCGACAGGTTACTACGAGCAGTACTTC. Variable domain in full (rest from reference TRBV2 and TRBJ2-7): EPEVTQTPSHQVTQMGQEVILRCVPISNHLYFYWYRQILGQKVEFLVSFYNNEISEKSEIFDDQFSVERPDGSNFTLKIRSTKLEDSAMYFCASSEATGYYEQYFGPGTRLTVT.

For the CDR3, the DNA is TGTGCCACCAGCAGGGGACGGGACAGGGGGTCTGGGGCCAACGTCCTGACTTTC. Its translation: CATSRGRDRGSGANVLTF. This sequence joins TRBV15 and TRBJ2-6, with TRBD1 matching over 11 bases. Trimming at V came to 3 bases and at J to 1 base, leaving 5 bases not matched to a gene. This CDR3 contains 18 residues. Germline lookup yields CDR1 LNHNV and CDR2 YYDKDF (reference sequence).

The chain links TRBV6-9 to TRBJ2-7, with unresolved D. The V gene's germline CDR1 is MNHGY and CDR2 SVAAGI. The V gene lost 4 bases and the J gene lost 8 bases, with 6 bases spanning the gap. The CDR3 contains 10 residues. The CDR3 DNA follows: TGTGCCAGCAGTTCTAAGCAGCAGTACTTC. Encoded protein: CASSSKQQYF.

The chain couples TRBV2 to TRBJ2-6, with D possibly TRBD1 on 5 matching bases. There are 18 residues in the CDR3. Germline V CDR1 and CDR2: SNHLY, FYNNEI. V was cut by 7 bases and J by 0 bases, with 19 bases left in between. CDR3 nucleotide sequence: TGTGCCAGCAAACTACAGGCATGGATGCTCTCTGGGGCCAACGTCCTGACTTTC. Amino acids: CASKLQAWMLSGANVLTF.

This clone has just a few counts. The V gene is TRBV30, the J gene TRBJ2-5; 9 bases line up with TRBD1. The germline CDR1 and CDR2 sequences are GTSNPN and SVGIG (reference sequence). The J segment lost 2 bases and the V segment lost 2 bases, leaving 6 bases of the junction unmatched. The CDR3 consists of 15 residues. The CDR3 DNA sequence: TGTGCCTGGAGTAGAGGGACAGGGTCACAAGAGACCCAGTACTTC. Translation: CAWSRGTGSQETQYF.

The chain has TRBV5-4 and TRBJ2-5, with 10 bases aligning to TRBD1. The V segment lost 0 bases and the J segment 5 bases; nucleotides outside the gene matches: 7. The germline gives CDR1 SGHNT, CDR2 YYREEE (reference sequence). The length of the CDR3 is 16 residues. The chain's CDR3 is CASSLVDRGLGETQYF. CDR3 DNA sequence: TGTGCCAGCAGCTTGGTTGACAGGGGGCTAGGGGAGACCCAGTACTTC.

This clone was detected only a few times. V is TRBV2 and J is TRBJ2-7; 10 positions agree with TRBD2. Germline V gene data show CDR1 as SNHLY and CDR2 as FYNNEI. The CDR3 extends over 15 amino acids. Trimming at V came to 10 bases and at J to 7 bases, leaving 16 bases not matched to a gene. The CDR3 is CAIPRDSGRVGEQYF. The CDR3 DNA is TGTGCCATACCCCGGGACAGCGGGAGGGTTGGTGAGCAGTACTTC.